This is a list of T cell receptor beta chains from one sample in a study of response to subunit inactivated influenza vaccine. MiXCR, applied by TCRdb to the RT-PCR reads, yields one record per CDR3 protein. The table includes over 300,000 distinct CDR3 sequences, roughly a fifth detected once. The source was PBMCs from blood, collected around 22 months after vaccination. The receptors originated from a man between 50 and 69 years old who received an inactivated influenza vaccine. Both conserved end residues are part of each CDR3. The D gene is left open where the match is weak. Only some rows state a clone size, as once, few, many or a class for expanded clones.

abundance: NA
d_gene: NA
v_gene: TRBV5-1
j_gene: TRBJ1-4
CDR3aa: CASSSEGNEKLFF
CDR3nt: TGCGCCAGCAGCTCGGAGGGAAATGAAAAACTGTTTTTT

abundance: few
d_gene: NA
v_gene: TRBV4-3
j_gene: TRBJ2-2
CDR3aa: CASSQEAGNTGELFF
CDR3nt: TGCGCCAGCAGCCAAGAGGCGGGCAACACCGGGGAGCTGTTTTTT

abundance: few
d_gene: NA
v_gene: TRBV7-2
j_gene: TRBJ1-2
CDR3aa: CASSLAVSGGASNYGYTF
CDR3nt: TGTGCCAGCAGCTTAGCGGTGTCAGGAGGGGCCTCAAACTATGGCTACACCTTC

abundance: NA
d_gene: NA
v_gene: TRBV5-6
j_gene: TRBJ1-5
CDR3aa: CASSGGLSNQPQHF
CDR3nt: TGTGCCAGCAGCGGGGGACTGAGCAATCAGCCCCAGCATTTT

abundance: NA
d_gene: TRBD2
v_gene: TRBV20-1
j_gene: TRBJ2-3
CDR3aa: CSAEGLADRTDTQYF
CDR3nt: TGCAGTGCTGAAGGACTAGCGGACCGCACAGATACGCAGTATTTT

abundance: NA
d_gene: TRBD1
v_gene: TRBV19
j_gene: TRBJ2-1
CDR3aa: CASSLPGQGLREQFF
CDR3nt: TGTGCCAGTAGCCTGCCGGGACAGGGCCTTCGGGAGCAGTTCTTC

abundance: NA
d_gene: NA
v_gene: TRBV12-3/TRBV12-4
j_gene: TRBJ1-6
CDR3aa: CASSFPAGRNSPVHF
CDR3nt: TGTGCCAGCAGTTTCCCTGCAGGGCGTAATTCACCCGTCCACTTT

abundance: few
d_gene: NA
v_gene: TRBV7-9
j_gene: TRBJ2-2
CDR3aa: CASPWAGNTGELFF
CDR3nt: TGTGCCAGCCCTTGGGCAGGGAACACCGGGGAGCTGTTTTTT

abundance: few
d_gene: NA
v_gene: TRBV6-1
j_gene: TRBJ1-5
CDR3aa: CASSELLTHRSQPQHF
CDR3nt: TGTGCCAGCAGCGAACTATTGACACACCGGTCTCAGCCCCAGCATTTT

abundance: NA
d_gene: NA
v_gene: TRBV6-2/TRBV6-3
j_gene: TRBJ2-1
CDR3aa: CASSSPFSDYYNEQFF
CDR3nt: TGTGCCAGCAGTTCCCCCTTCTCAGACTACTACAATGAGCAGTTCTTC

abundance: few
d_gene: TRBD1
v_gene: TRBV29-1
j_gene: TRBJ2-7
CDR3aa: CSVGRTGGLNEQYF
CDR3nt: TGCAGCGTTGGGAGGACAGGGGGCCTTAACGAGCAGTACTTC

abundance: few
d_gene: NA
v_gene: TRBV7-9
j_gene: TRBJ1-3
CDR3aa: CASSFSGEQNTIYF
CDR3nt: TGTGCCAGCAGCTTTTCGGGGGAGCAAAACACCATATATTTT

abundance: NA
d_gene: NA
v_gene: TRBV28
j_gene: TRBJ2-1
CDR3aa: CASSLQQGREQFF
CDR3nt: TGTGCCAGCAGTTTACAACAGGGAAGGGAGCAGTTCTTC

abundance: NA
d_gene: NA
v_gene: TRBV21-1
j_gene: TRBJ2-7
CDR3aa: CASSIGLASYEQYF
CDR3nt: TGTGCCAGCAGCATCGGACTAGCAAGCTACGAGCAGTACTTC

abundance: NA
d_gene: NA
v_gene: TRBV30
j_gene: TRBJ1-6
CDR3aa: CAWKRQGGNSPLHF
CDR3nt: TGTGCCTGGAAAAGGCAGGGAGGGAACTCACCCCTCCACTTT

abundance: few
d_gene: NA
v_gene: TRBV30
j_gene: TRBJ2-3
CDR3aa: CAWATVGLGTDTQYF
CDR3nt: TGTGCCTGGGCCACCGTGGGCCTTGGTACAGATACGCAGTATTTT

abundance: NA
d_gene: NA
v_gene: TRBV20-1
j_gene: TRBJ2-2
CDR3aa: CSANEVNTGELFF
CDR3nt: TGCAGTGCTAACGAAGTGAACACCGGGGAGCTGTTTTTT

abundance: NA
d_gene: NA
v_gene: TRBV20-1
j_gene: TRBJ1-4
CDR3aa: CSAWATNEKLFF
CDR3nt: TGCAGTGCGTGGGCAACTAATGAAAAACTGTTTTTT

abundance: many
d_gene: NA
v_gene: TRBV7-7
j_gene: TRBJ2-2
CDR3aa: CASSWDGELFF
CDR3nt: TGTGCCAGCAGCTGGGACGGGGAGCTGTTTTTT

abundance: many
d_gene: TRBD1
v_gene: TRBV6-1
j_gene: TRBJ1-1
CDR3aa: CASSDNQLQGAEAFF
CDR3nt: TGTGCCAGCAGTGACAACCAGCTACAGGGGGCTGAAGCTTTCTTT

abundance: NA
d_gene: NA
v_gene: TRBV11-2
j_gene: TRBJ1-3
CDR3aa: CASSTQAGIYSGNTIYF
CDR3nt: TGTGCCAGCAGCACGCAAGCCGGGATATACTCTGGAAACACCATATATTTT

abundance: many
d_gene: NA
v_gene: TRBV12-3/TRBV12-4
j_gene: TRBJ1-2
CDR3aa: CASRRLQGDGYTF
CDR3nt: TGTGCCAGCAGGCGGTTACAGGGAGATGGCTACACCTTC

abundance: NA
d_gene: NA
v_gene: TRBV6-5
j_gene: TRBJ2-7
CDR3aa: CASSYARGHYEQYF
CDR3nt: TGTGCCAGCAGTTACGCGCGGGGACACTACGAGCAGTACTTC

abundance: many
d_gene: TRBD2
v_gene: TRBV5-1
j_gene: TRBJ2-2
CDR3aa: CASSSGLAGGQISNTGELFF
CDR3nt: TGCGCCAGCAGCTCTGGACTAGCGGGAGGCCAAATATCGAACACCGGGGAGCTGTTTTTT

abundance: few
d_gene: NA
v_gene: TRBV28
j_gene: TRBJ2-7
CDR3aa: CASSPYGSYYEQYF
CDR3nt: TGTGCCAGCAGTCCCTATGGGTCTTACTACGAGCAGTACTTC

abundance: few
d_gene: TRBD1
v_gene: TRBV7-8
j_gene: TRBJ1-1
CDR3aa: CASSIRQGSTEAFF
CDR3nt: TGTGCCAGCAGCATTCGACAGGGCAGCACTGAAGCTTTCTTT

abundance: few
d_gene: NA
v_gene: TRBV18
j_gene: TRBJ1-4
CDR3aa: CASSLQGPEKLFF
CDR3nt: TGTGCCAGCTCATTACAGGGACCTGAAAAACTGTTTTTT

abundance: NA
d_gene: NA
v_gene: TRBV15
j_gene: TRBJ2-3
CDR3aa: CATSRAALGTDTQYF
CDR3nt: TGTGCCACCAGCAGAGCAGCGCTGGGCACAGATACGCAGTATTTT

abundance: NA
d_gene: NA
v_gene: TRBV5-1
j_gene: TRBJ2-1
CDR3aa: CASSLFGRGDGEQFF
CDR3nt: TGCGCCAGCAGCTTATTCGGCAGGGGAGACGGTGAGCAGTTCTTC

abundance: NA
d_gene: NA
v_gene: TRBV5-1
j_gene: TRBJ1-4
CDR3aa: CASSFGFKDEKLFF
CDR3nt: TGCGCCAGCAGCTTCGGGTTCAAAGATGAAAAACTGTTTTTT

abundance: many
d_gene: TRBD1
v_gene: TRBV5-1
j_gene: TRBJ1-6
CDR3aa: CASSRGQGGVNSPLHF
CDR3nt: TGCGCCAGCAGCCGTGGACAGGGGGGAGTGAATTCACCCCTCCACTTT

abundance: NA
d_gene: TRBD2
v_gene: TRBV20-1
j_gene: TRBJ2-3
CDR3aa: CSAGGLAYNTDTQYF
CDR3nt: TGCAGTGCTGGGGGACTAGCGTATAACACAGATACGCAGTATTTT

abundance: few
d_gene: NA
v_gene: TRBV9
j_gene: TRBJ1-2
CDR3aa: CASSPRTSGANGYTF
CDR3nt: TGTGCCAGCAGCCCCAGAACCTCAGGGGCAAATGGCTACACCTTC

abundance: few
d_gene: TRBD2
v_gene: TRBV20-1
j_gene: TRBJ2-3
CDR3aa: CSARDPLAGFTDTQYF
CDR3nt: TGCAGTGCTAGGGACCCACTAGCGGGATTCACAGATACGCAGTATTTT

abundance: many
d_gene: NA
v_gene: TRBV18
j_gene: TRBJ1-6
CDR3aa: CASSPSTGSDSPLHF
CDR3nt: TGTGCCAGCTCACCTTCAACAGGGTCTGATTCACCCCTCCACTTT

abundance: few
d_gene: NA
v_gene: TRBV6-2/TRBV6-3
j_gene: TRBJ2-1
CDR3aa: CASKAGLVPYNEQFF
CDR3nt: TGTGCCAGCAAGGCGGGCCTCGTCCCCTACAATGAGCAGTTCTTC

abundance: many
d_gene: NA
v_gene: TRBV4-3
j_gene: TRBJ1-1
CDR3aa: CASSAPGRRTEAFF
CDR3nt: TGCGCCAGCAGCGCTCCGGGGAGGCGGACTGAAGCTTTCTTT

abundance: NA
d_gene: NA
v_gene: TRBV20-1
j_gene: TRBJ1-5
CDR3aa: CSARVRDVNQPQHF
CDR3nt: TGCAGTGCTAGAGTGCGGGACGTTAATCAGCCCCAGCATTTT

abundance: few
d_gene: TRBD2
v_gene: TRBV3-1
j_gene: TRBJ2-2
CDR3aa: CASSQRTSLAGELFF
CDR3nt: TGTGCCAGCAGCCAAAGGACTAGCTTGGCCGGGGAGCTGTTTTTT

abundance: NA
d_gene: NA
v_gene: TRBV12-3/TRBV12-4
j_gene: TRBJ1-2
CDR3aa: CASSLQIATGYTF
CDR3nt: TGTGCCAGCAGTTTACAGATTGCTACTGGCTACACCTTC

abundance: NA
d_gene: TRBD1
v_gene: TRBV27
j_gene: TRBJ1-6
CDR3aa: CASSLAGQGPSPLHF
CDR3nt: TGTGCCAGCAGTTTAGCGGGACAGGGTCCCTCACCCCTCCACTTT

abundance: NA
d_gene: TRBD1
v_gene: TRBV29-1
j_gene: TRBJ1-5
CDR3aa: CSVLDTGTGGNQPQHF
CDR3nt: TGCAGCGTCCTGGATACCGGGACAGGGGGCAATCAGCCCCAGCATTTT

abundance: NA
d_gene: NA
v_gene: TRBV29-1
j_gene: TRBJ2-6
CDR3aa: CSVEDLLGSGANVLTF
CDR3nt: TGCAGCGTTGAAGATTTACTCGGATCTGGGGCCAACGTCCTGACTTTC

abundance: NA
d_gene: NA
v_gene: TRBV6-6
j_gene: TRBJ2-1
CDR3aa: CASTFGPDNEQFF
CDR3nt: TGTGCCAGCACCTTCGGACCGGACAATGAGCAGTTCTTC

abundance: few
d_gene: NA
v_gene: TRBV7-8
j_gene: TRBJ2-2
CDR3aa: CASSYIDTGELFF
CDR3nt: TGTGCCAGCAGCTATATAGACACCGGGGAGCTGTTTTTT

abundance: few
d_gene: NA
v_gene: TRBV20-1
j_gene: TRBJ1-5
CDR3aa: CSARDMQGTQPQHF
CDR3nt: TGCAGTGCTAGAGATATGCAGGGAACTCAGCCCCAGCATTTT

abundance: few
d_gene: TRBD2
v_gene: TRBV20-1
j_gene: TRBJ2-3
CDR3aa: CSASKNSGGRTDTQYF
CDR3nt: TGCAGTGCTAGTAAAAATAGCGGGGGTCGCACAGATACGCAGTATTTT

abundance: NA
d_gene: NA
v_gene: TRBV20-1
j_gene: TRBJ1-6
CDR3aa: CSASDSVYNSPLHF
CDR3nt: TGCAGTGCTAGCGACAGCGTTTATAATTCACCCCTCCACTTT

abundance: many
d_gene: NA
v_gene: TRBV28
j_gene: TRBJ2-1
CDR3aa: CASTWESSYNEQFF
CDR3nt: TGTGCCAGCACCTGGGAAAGCTCCTACAATGAGCAGTTCTTC

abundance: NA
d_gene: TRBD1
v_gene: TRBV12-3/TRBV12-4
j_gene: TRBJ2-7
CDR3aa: CASNQRQGYEQYF
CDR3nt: TGTGCCAGCAATCAGAGACAGGGCTACGAGCAGTACTTC

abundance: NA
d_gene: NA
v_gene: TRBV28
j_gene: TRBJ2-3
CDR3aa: CASSLGREPDTQYF
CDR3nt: TGTGCCAGCAGTTTGGGCAGAGAGCCAGATACGCAGTATTTT

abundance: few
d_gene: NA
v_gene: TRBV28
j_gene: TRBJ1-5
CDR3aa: CASSFSQGYSNQPQHF
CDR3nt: TGTGCCAGCAGTTTTTCACAGGGCTATAGCAATCAGCCCCAGCATTTT